The rows below give T cell receptor beta chains drawn from one sample of a study of cytomegalovirus exposure and HLA in healthy donors. TCRdb keeps only in-frame clones here, not all; method: immunoSEQ multiplex PCR. The data show approximately 150,000 clones, around 68% seen once. Material: PBMCs. These receptors were taken from a man aged 25-45 years in good health and CMV-seropositive. Each CDR3 is given with its conserved first and last residue. The D gene is left open where the match is weak. Clone size is not always given. Where it is, it says once, few, many or a class for expanded clones.

d_gene | j_gene | abundance | v_gene | CDR3aa | CDR3nt
TRBD1 | TRBJ1-2 | few | TRBV7-8 | CASSYTPGQRSGYTF | TGTGCCAGCAGCTATACGCCGGGACAGAGGTCTGGCTACACCTTC
. | TRBJ2-7 | few | TRBV5-1 | CASSSPPYEQYF | TGCGCCAGCAGCTCCCCCCCGTACGAGCAGTACTTC
. | TRBJ2-7 | . | TRBV2 | CASRSGTGNYEQYF | TGTGCCAGCAGATCCGGGACTGGGAACTACGAGCAGTACTTC
. | TRBJ2-2 | . | TRBV6-5 | CASSYGASTGELFF | TGTGCCAGCAGTTACGGGGCTTCCACCGGGGAGCTGTTTTTT
. | TRBJ2-5 | . | TRBV7-3 | CASSLASYETQYF | TGTGCCAGCAGCCTAGCCTCTTATGAGACCCAGTACTTC
. | TRBJ1-1 | . | TRBV28 | CASNELQGISTEAFF | TGTGCCAGCAATGAGTTACAGGGAATTTCCACTGAAGCTTTCTTT
. | TRBJ1-2 | once | TRBV13 | CASSLGRLAEGYTF | TGTGCCAGCAGCTTAGGACGGCTAGCGGAAGGCTACACCTTC
TRBD1 | TRBJ1-2 | . | TRBV28 | CATSTGSRNGYTF | TGTGCCACCTCGACAGGGTCAAGAAATGGCTACACCTTC
. | TRBJ2-7 | . | TRBV2 | CASTPLRGISYEQYF | TGTGCCAGCACCCCCCTCCGGGGGATCTCCTACGAGCAGTACTTC
TRBD1 | TRBJ1-2 | . | TRBV10-3 | CAIRPGTGEVNGYTF | TGTGCCATCAGGCCCGGGACAGGGGAAGTTAATGGCTACACCTTC
. | TRBJ1-1 | . | TRBV19 | CASSEEVNTEAFF | TGTGCCAGTAGTGAGGAGGTGAACACTGAAGCTTTCTTT
. | TRBJ2-3 | . | TRBV21-1 | CASSMGGTDTQYF | TGTGCCAGCAGCATGGGGGGGACAGATACGCAGTATTTT
. | TRBJ2-7 | . | TRBV5-3 | CARSLILIPIAARPSYEQYF | TGTGCCAGAAGCTTGATCCTCATTCCAATAGCTGCCAGACCATCCTACGAGCAGTACTTC
. | TRBJ2-7 | . | TRBV6-5 | CASSYGRDLYEQYF | TGTGCCAGCAGTTACGGGCGGGACCTCTACGAGCAGTACTTC
. | TRBJ2-7 | . | TRBV7-3 | CASSLASSYEQYF | TGTGCCAGCAGCCTCGCCAGCTCCTACGAGCAGTACTTC
. | TRBJ1-5 | . | TRBV10-2 | CASRVGDYQPQHF | TGCGCCAGCAGGGTCGGGGACTATCAGCCCCAGCATTTT
. | TRBJ2-3 | . | TRBV18 | CASSLSGSDTQYF | TGTGCCAGCTCATTATCCGGTTCAGATACGCAGTATTTT
. | TRBJ1-2 | . | TRBV19 | CASSTFNGYTF | TGTGCCAGTAGTACCTTTAATGGCTACACCTTC
TRBD1 | TRBJ1-1 | . | TRBV7-9 | CSSSSTGVNTFF | TGTTCCAGCAGCTCGACAGGGGTTAATACTTTCTTT
. | TRBJ2-3 | . | TRBV2 | CASKSSWVVDTQYF | TGTGCCAGCAAATCTAGCTGGGTGGTAGATACGCAGTATTTT
. | TRBJ2-3 | . | TRBV2 | CASSRPSASTDTQYF | TGTGCCAGCAGTAGGCCTAGCGCTAGCACAGATACGCAGTATTTT
TRBD2 | TRBJ2-4 | . | TRBV4-2 | CASSQSLGRGVNIQYF | TGTGCCAGCAGCCAATCCCTCGGGAGGGGGGTAAACATTCAGTACTTC
. | TRBJ2-3 | . | TRBV7-6 | CASSPGTLSSDTQYF | TGTGCCAGCAGCCCCGGGACTCTTAGTTCAGATACGCAGTATTTT
TRBD1 | TRBJ2-3 | . | TRBV4-1 | CASSLIGTGATDTQYF | TGCGCCAGCAGCCTGATTGGGACAGGGGCGACAGATACGCAGTATTTT
TRBD1 | TRBJ2-3 | . | TRBV7-9 | CSSSYGWTGGGADTQYF | TGTTCCAGCAGCTATGGATGGACAGGGGGCGGTGCAGATACGCAGTATTTT
. | TRBJ2-6 | . | TRBV7-5 | CVRSLFSRLSGANVLTF | TGTGTCAGAAGCTTATTCTCCAGACTCTCTGGGGCCAACGTCCTGACTTTC
. | TRBJ1-1 | . | TRBV9 | CASSRSGNTEAFF | TGTGCCAGCAGCCGCTCCGGGAACACTGAAGCTTTCTTT
. | TRBJ1-1 | few | TRBV5-1 | CASSLGGSLNTEAFF | TGCGCCAGCAGCTTGGGAGGAAGCTTGAACACTGAAGCTTTCTTT
. | TRBJ2-5 | . | TRBV2 | CASSGADQETQYF | TGTGCCAGCAGTGGGGCTGACCAAGAGACCCAGTACTTC
. | TRBJ1-1 | . | TRBV7-6 | CASSLAEGTYTEAFF | TGTGCCAGCAGCTTAGCGGAGGGCACCTACACTGAAGCTTTCTTT
TRBD2 | TRBJ2-7 | . | TRBV6-5 | CASSLAGEIYEQYF | TGTGCCAGCAGCCTAGCGGGAGAAATCTACGAGCAGTACTTC
TRBD1 | TRBJ2-7 | . | TRBV30 | CAWTRMDRYAGEQYF | TGTGCCTGGACCAGAATGGACAGGTACGCTGGCGAGCAGTACTTC
. | TRBJ1-3 | . | TRBV6-6 | CASSSLGGAGTIYF | TGTGCCAGCAGTTCCCTGGGGGGGGCTGGCACCATATATTTT
. | TRBJ1-1 | . | TRBV9 | CASYPPPVTEAFF | TGTGCCAGTTACCCTCCCCCGGTCACTGAAGCTTTCTTT
TRBD1 | TRBJ2-3 | . | TRBV6-6 | CASRATGATDTQYF | TGTGCCAGCAGGGCGACAGGGGCCACAGATACGCAGTATTTT
TRBD1 | TRBJ1-1 | few | TRBV14 | CASSLKTGGNTEAFF | TGTGCCAGCAGCCTTAAAACAGGGGGGAACACTGAAGCTTTCTTT
. | TRBJ2-7 | . | TRBV21-1 | CASKELAGYEQYF | TGTGCCAGCAAAGAACTAGCGGGTTACGAGCAGTACTTC